Each of the 9 T cell receptor beta chains below was sequenced from the same sample in a study of identical twins. TCRdb ran MiXCR on the 5' RACE reads and lists one entry per CDR3 protein. The sample carries fewer than 550,000 distinct CDR3 sequences, over 12% recorded once. This sample also belongs to another study, concerning yellow fever vaccine responses in identical twins.

Sequencing was done on a sample of CD4+ T cells sorted from blood. The receptors here all came from a woman aged 18-30 years in good health.

This clonotype was picked up a small number of times. This chain joins TRBV6-1 and TRBJ2-1; perhaps TRBD1 as D (6 bases). This CDR3 is 14 amino acids long. Germline lookup yields CDR1 MNHNS and CDR2 SASEGT. V was cut by 8 bases and J by 2 bases, with 13 bases left in between. The CDR3 sequence: CASALTGPYNEQFF. In DNA form, the CDR3 reads TGTGCCAGCGCATTGACAGGCCCCTACAATGAGCAGTTCTTC.

The gene calls are TRBV5-1 and TRBJ2-5; 13 bases are shared with TRBD2. After removal of 1 base from V and 4 bases from J, the junction contained 7 bases not matched to a gene. The CDR3 length is 17 residues. The germline V gene encodes CDR1 SGHRS and CDR2 YFSETQ. The CDR3 spells CASSLSPGLAGRETQYF. The DNA of the CDR3 is TGCGCCAGCAGCTTGAGCCCGGGACTAGCGGGGAGAGAGACCCAGTACTTC.

Only a few counts were recorded for this clonotype. The genes are TRBV15 and TRBJ2-3, with 8 bases fitting TRBD1. Per germline, CDR1 LNHNV and CDR2 YYDKDF (reference sequence). This CDR3 has 17 residues. Trimming removed 2 bases from V and 0 bases from J; junction bases left unmatched: 7. DNA of the CDR3: TGTGCCACCAGCAGAACGACAGGGGCCGCGAGCACAGATACGCAGTATTTT. This codes for CATSRTTGAASTDTQYF.

The rearrangement links TRBV3-1 to TRBJ2-7, with D uncertain. With 0 bases removed from V and 6 bases from J, the gap between germline ends came to 12 bases. The CDR3 spans 14 residues. Germline CDR1 is LGHDT and CDR2 is YNNKEL (reference sequence). CDR3 sequence: CASSQDVDFGEQYF. The DNA for the CDR3 is TGTGCCAGCAGCCAAGATGTTGACTTTGGCGAGCAGTACTTC.

The chain employs TRBV13 and TRBJ2-1, with D possibly TRBD2 on 6 matching bases. The CDR3 is made up of 13 amino acids. CDR1 is PRHDT and CDR2 is FYEKMQ in the germline V gene (reference sequence). V lost 5 bases to trimming and J lost 8 bases, with 13 bases between them. CDR3 amino acids: CASSLNPGDEQFF. The CDR3 bases are TGTGCCAGCAGCCTAAATCCGGGAGATGAGCAGTTCTTC.

This clonotype turned up a few times. The V gene is TRBV20-1, the J gene TRBJ2-3; 15 nucleotides align to TRBD2. Germline V CDR1 and CDR2: DFQATT, SNEGSKA (reference sequence). V trimming: 4 bases; J trimming: 8 bases; junction bases outside the gene matches: 7. The CDR3 is 15 residues long. The CDR3 DNA is TGCAGTGCTACCGGACTAGCGGGGGGGCCTCTTACGCAGTATTTT. This translates into CSATGLAGGPLTQYF.

In this sample, this clonotype turned up once. The chain uses TRBV2 and TRBJ2-7; D possibly corresponds to TRBD2 (6 bases). V gave up 6 bases and J gave up 3 bases, with 9 bases separating them. The germline V gene encodes CDR1 SNHLY and CDR2 FYNNEI. This CDR3 comprises 12 residues. This CDR3 reads CASRRLVYEQYF. DNA of the CDR3: TGTGCCAGCAGAAGACTAGTCTACGAGCAGTACTTC.

V and J are TRBV9 and TRBJ1-1, with TRBD1 as a possible D gene (5 bases). The CDR3 loop spans 14 amino acids. V lost 0 bases and J lost 4, with 10 bases in between. Germline assignment: CDR1 SGDLS and CDR2 YYNGEE. This CDR3 is CASSVDQGGTEAFF. The DNA of the CDR3 is TGTGCCAGCAGCGTAGATCAGGGAGGCACTGAAGCTTTCTTT.

Concerning this clonotype itself: A much more abundant neighbour one base away suggests this may be a read error. The chain couples TRBV12-3 or TRBV12-4 to TRBJ2-3; 9 bases are shared with TRBD2. Germline trimming cut 10 bases from V and 3 bases from J; bases unmatched to any gene: 11. The CDR3 has 15 residues. The CDR3 loop reads CANRTSGGRTDTQYF. The CDR3 region has the DNA TGTGCCAACAGGACAAGCGGGGGGCGTACAGATACGCAGTATTTT.